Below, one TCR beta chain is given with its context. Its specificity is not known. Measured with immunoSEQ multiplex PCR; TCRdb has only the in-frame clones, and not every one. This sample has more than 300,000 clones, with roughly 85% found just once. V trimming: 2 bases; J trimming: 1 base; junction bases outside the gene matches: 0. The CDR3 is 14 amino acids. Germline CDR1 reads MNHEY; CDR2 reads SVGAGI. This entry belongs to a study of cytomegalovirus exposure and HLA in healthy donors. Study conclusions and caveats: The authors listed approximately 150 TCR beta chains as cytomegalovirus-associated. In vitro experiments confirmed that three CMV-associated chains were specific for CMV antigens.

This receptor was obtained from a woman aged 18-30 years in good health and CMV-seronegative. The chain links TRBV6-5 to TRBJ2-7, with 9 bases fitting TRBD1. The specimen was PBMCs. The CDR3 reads CASSYDRGSYEQYF. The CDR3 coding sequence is TGTGCCAGCAGTTACGACAGGGGGTCCTACGAGCAGTACTTC.